This passage covers 23 T cell receptor beta chains from one sample sequenced in a study of a mutant IDH1 vaccine in newly diagnosed glioma. Stated time point: week 5, during vaccination. A single vaccine dose contained 300 ug of mutant IDH1 20-mer peptide, and topical imiquimod was used with it. Repertoires were generated with immunoSEQ multiplex PCR, while TCRdb's copy carries only in-frame clones and drops some. The top ten clones hold around 7% of a sample with 60,000 or so clones, 84% of them seen once. The antigens of these receptors remain unknown. The starting material was PBMCs, obtained from a glioma patient whose treatment included an IDH1 peptide vaccine. These receptors came from a woman in her forties or fifties with glioma.

This clone was detected only once. The V and J genes are TRBV27 and TRBJ2-2; 7 nucleotides agree with TRBD1. Germline assignment: CDR1 MNHEY and CDR2 SMNVEV (reference sequence). Trimming at V came to 3 bases and at J to 6 bases, leaving 7 bases not matched to a gene. The CDR3 extends over 15 amino acids. The CDR3: CASSLSTGAPGELFF. The DNA for the CDR3 is TGTGCCAGCAGTTTGAGTACAGGGGCCCCCGGGGAGCTGTTTTTT.

V usage is TRBV2 and J usage is TRBJ2-2; the D gene is possibly TRBD1 (6 bases). Germline CDR1 SNHLY, CDR2 FYNNEI. Trimming pared 4 bases from V and 0 bases from J, leaving 12 bases between. The CDR3 has 16 residues. In nucleotides, the CDR3 is TGTGCCAGCAGTGTTAACAGGGCGGCGAACACCGGGGAGCTGTTTTTT. This gives the protein CASSVNRAANTGELFF.

This clone was seen a few times. The chain recombines TRBV30 with TRBJ2-1; D possibly corresponds to TRBD1 (6 bases). Germline V gene lookup returns CDR1 GTSNPN and CDR2 SVGIG (reference sequence). The CDR3 loop spans 14 amino acids. Trimming removed 2 bases from V and 7 bases from J, with 15 bases in between. This CDR3 reads CAWSLQGMVNEQFF. CDR3 nucleotide sequence: TGTGCCTGGAGTTTACAGGGTATGGTGAATGAGCAGTTCTTC.

The chain carries TRBV2 and TRBJ1-6; D uncertain. This CDR3 region has 14 residues. Germline V gene sequence: CDR1 SNHLY, CDR2 FYNNEI. The V end was cut by 3 bases, the J end by 10 bases, with 13 bases between. CDR3 DNA: TGTGCCAGCAGTGACAGCCATAGAAACTCACCCCTCCACTTT. It is translated as CASSDSHRNSPLHF.

V and J are TRBV2 and TRBJ2-2; 10 nucleotides align to TRBD2. The length of the CDR3 is 16 residues. In germline, CDR1 is SNHLY, CDR2 FYNNEI. Unmatched junction bases numbered 9, after V lost 7 bases and J lost 4 bases. The CDR3 here is CASMPLAGGLTGELFF. In DNA form, the CDR3 reads TGTGCCAGCATGCCCTTAGCGGGGGGCCTCACCGGGGAGCTGTTTTTT.

The chain is built from TRBV30 and TRBJ2-2; 10 bases align to TRBD1. This CDR3 comprises 17 residues. The ends lost 3 bases at V and 5 bases at J; junction bases unmatched: 12. Germline V CDR1 and CDR2: GTSNPN, SVGIG (reference sequence). The CDR3 region has the DNA TGTGCCTGGAGGGTCAGGACAGGGGGGTCGGGGACCGGGGAGCTGTTTTTT. Translating it yields CAWRVRTGGSGTGELFF.

This chain links TRBV6-5 with TRBJ1-2; D ambiguous. Germline assignment: CDR1 MNHEY and CDR2 SVGAGI. The CDR3 is made up of 13 amino acids. With 2 bases removed from V and 3 bases from J, the gap between germline ends came to 7 bases. The chain's CDR3 is CASSYGTYYGYTF. CDR3 DNA: TGTGCCAGCAGTTACGGTACTTACTATGGCTACACCTTC.

The chain uses TRBV10-3 and TRBJ2-7; 10 bases are a match to TRBD1. Germline V gene data show CDR1 as ENHRY and CDR2 as SYGVKD. V shed 4 bases and J 0 bases; nucleotides not matched to a gene: 3. This CDR3 contains 15 residues. The CDR3 protein is CAISAGTGVSYEQYF. CDR3 DNA sequence: TGTGCCATCAGTGCCGGGACAGGGGTCTCCTACGAGCAGTACTTC.

This clone is termed medium-sized (0.01 to 0.1%). V gene TRBV25-1 combines with J gene TRBJ1-2; TRBD1 agrees at 7 bases. V lost 3 bases, J lost 4 bases, and 8 bases stayed unmatched. CDR1 and CDR2 from the germline V gene are MGHDK and SYGVNS. The CDR3 contains 15 residues. DNA of the CDR3: TGTGCCAGCAGTGACTCGACAGGGTTGGTCTATGGCTACACCTTC. It codes for CASSDSTGLVYGYTF.

The chain is built from TRBV6-1 and TRBJ1-4, with unresolved D. The CDR3 is 15 amino acids. Germline assignment: CDR1 MNHNS and CDR2 SASEGT. The V gene lost 6 bases and the J gene lost 2 bases, with 13 bases spanning the gap. This CDR3 is CASSEDGSTNEKLFF. CDR3 in DNA: TGTGCCAGCAGCGAGGATGGCAGCACTAATGAAAAACTGTTTTTT.

The CDR3 bases are TGTGCCAGCAGTCTCTCTCATACGCAGTATTTT. Its translation: CASSLSHTQYF. The rearrangement joins TRBV28 to TRBJ2-3; D unresolved. The germline gives CDR1 MDHEN, CDR2 SYDVKM. The CDR3 consists of 11 residues. Trimming stripped 5 bases from V and 7 bases from J, with 7 bases between. Full variable domain (outside the CDR3, taken from reference TRBV28 and TRBJ2-3): DVKVTQSSRYLVKRTGEKVFLECVQDMDHENMFWYRQDPGLGLRLIYFSYDVKMKEKGDIPEGYSVSREKKERFSLILESASTNQTSMYLCASSLSHTQYFGPGTRLTVL.

The CDR3 protein is CASSYSSGAAWETQYF. The CDR3 bases are TGTGCCAGCAGTTACTCCTCGGGGGCTGCATGGGAGACCCAGTACTTC. The rearrangement uses TRBV6-6 and TRBJ2-5; D tentatively reads TRBD1 or TRBD2 (6 bases each). Per the germline V gene, CDR1 is MNHNY and CDR2 is SVGAGI (reference sequence). With 0 bases removed from V and 5 bases from J, the gap between germline ends came to 16 bases. CDR3 length: 16 residues.

The chain links TRBV7-8 to TRBJ1-2, with D tentatively TRBD1 (5 bases). Germline V gene lookup returns CDR1 SGHVS and CDR2 FQNEAQ. Trimming pared 3 bases from V and 1 base from J, leaving 12 bases between. This CDR3 is 15 amino acids long. The CDR3 sequence is CASSFSNRFNYGYTF. In nucleotides, the CDR3 is TGTGCCAGCAGCTTCTCGAACAGGTTTAACTATGGCTACACCTTC.

This clone was observed a handful of times. This rearrangement joins TRBV10-3 to TRBJ1-1; D remains unclear. There are 13 residues in the CDR3. Germline-derived CDR1 and CDR2 are ENHRY and SYGVKD. V was trimmed by 3 bases and J by 1 base, leaving 6 bases between them. CDR3 nucleotide sequence: TGTGCCATCAGTGAACAGCCGAACACTGAAGCTTTCTTT. Translating gives CAISEQPNTEAFF.

This rearrangement joins TRBV19 to TRBJ1-2; TRBD1 matches 12 bases. Per germline, CDR1 LNHDA and CDR2 SQIVND (reference sequence). The CDR3 runs 15 residues. The V segment lost 7 bases and the J segment 7 bases; nucleotides outside the gene matches: 10. The CDR3 protein is CASTLLGQGALGYTF. DNA of the CDR3: TGTGCCAGTACCCTCTTGGGACAGGGGGCACTTGGCTACACCTTC. Supplemented by reference TRBV19 and TRBJ1-2, the full variable domain reads DGGITQSPKYLFRKEGQNVTLSCEQNLNHDAMYWYRQDPGQGLRLIYYSQIVNDFQKGDIAEGYSVSREKKESFPLTVTSAQKNPTAFYLCASTLLGQGALGYTFGSGTRLTVV.

The V gene is TRBV27, the J gene TRBJ2-3; 8 bases fit TRBD1. This CDR3 has 14 amino acids. Germline CDR1 reads MNHEY; CDR2 reads SMNVEV (reference sequence). J was trimmed by 3 bases and V by 4 bases; bases with no gene match: 3. This CDR3 is CASSSDRGTDTQYF. CDR3 bases: TGTGCCAGCAGTTCCGACAGGGGTACAGATACGCAGTATTTT.

This CDR3 reads CASRGGISYNEQFF. For the CDR3, the DNA is TGTGCCAGCAGAGGCGGGATCTCCTACAATGAGCAGTTCTTC. The genes are TRBV27 and TRBJ2-1; D is perhaps TRBD2 (6 bases). The germline V gene has CDR1 MNHEY and CDR2 SMNVEV (reference sequence). Trimming removed 6 bases at V and 0 bases at J, with 9 bases between. The CDR3 has 14 amino acids.

V usage is TRBV27 and J usage is TRBJ1-1, with D hard to call. In germline, CDR1 is MNHEY, CDR2 SMNVEV (reference sequence). The V end lost 0 bases, the J end lost 7 bases, and 18 bases lay between the germline ends. The CDR3 consists of 16 residues. The CDR3 is CASSLSWARGSLEAFF. For the CDR3, the DNA is TGTGCCAGCAGTTTATCGTGGGCTCGGGGTAGCCTTGAAGCTTTCTTT.

The chain is built from TRBV7-9 and TRBJ2-4; perhaps TRBD2 as D (5 bases). V lost 1 base and J 6 bases, leaving 13 bases between the germline ends. Germline V gene lookup returns CDR1 SEHNR and CDR2 FQNEAQ (reference sequence). The CDR3 extends over 15 amino acids. The CDR3 nucleotides are TGTGCCAGCAGCTTAGTATCGGCAGGAGGAAACATTCAGTACTTC. It yields the protein CASSLVSAGGNIQYF.

The chain joins TRBV6-6 to TRBJ2-1, with 9 bases identical to TRBD1. The trim removed 5 bases at V and 7 bases at J, leaving 3 bases unmatched. The CDR3 covers 13 residues. Germline V gene sequence: CDR1 MNHNY, CDR2 SVGAGI (reference sequence). This CDR3 reads CASSPGTGNEQFF. The CDR3 nucleotides are TGTGCCAGCAGTCCCGGGACAGGGAATGAGCAGTTCTTC.

The genes are TRBV21-1 and TRBJ1-2; TRBD1 was called by the table and not checked on the DNA. TRBV21-1 is annotated as a pseudogene. There are 15 residues in the CDR3. CDR3 loop: CASSIPDRGDYGYTF. CDR3 nucleotides: TGTGCCAGCAGCATCCCCGACAGGGGGGACTATGGCTACACCTTC.

The chain has TRBV6-6 and TRBJ1-1; D gene ambiguous. The germline V and J ends were trimmed by 5 bases and 4 bases, with 8 bases remaining between them. The CDR3 contains 12 residues. Germline values: CDR1 MNHNY, CDR2 SVGAGI (reference sequence). The CDR3 DNA reads as TGTGCCAGCAGTCCCGGAGGCACTGAAGCTTTCTTT. Protein product: CASSPGGTEAFF.

The V and J genes are TRBV5-5 and TRBJ1-2, with TRBD1 matching 8 bases. Looked up from germline, CDR1 is SGHKS and CDR2 is YYEKEE (reference sequence). This CDR3 is 17 amino acids long. Trimming cost V 3 bases and J 0 bases; bases outside gene matches: 10. This chain's CDR3 is CASSSVGQGLSNYGYTF. CDR3 DNA: TGTGCCAGCAGCTCGGTCGGACAGGGATTGTCTAACTATGGCTACACCTTC.